This entry is about one T cell receptor (beta chain). Its antigen is unidentified. This sample stems from a study of cytomegalovirus exposure and HLA in healthy donors. Researchers ran the PCR with 60 Vbeta and 13 Jbeta primers. Measured with immunoSEQ multiplex PCR; TCRdb has only the in-frame clones, and not every one. The sample carries 150,000 to 200,000 clones, about 85% recorded once. Whole-study results and caveats: It was reported in a later analysis that an Asian-associated ancestry cluster showed fewer N-insertions than the approximately 700-donor mean. A later analysis by the authors found several of the most significant clusters apparently linked to common viral pathogens. Researchers reported in a later analysis that a missense DCLRE1C variant was tied to TCR beta V- and J-gene trimming. A few V segments could not be told apart, such as TRBV6-2 and TRBV6-3, and were left out.

This CDR3 contains 15 residues. From germline, CDR1 is SGHDN and CDR2 FVKESK. Trimming removed 2 bases from V and 6 bases from J; junction bases left unmatched: 4. The TCR comes from a man between 18 and 29 years old in good health and CMV-seronegative. This chain joins TRBV14 and TRBJ2-3, with TRBD2 matching over 11 bases. The specimen was PBMCs. Here the CDR3 DNA reads TGTGCCAGCAGCCAACTAGCGGGGGGTGGTGATACGCAGTATTTT. Amino acids: CASSQLAGGGDTQYF.